What follows are 19 T cell receptor beta chains derived from one specimen sequenced in a study of human T cells and chemical hapten exposure. The time point was: pre-sensitization, week 0. Described treatment: therapeutic diphenylcyclopropenone sensitization with weekly scalp DPC. TCRdb redid the calling of the RACE reads with MiXCR, one entry per CDR3 protein. This sample has under 400,000 distinct CDR3 sequences, with 5.1% found just once. The sample was whole blood, taken in connection with sensitization to the hapten diphenylcyclopropenone (DPC). Source of these receptors: a woman in her fifties or sixties with alopecia areata. Some clones in this sample may be carry-over from other donors' samples.

This clonotype occurred a few times. This rearrangement joins TRBV10-3 to TRBJ2-5; 8 nucleotides align to TRBD1. The CDR3 sequence is 15 residues long. J gave up 5 bases and V 2 bases, and 7 bases lay outside the gene matches. The V gene's germline CDR1 is ENHRY and CDR2 SYGVKD. The CDR3 region has the DNA TGTGCCATCAGTGAGGCCAGGGGGCGCGGTGAGACCCAGTACTTC. Its translation: CAISEARGRGETQYF.

This chain connects TRBV29-1 to TRBJ1-1; D is possibly TRBD1 (5 bases). The CDR3 is 13 amino acids. The germline V gene encodes CDR1 SQVTM and CDR2 ANQGSEA. Deletions cut 7 bases from V and 1 base from J, with 13 bases between. The CDR3 nucleotides read TGCAGCGCGGGGGGACGGTCGAACACTGAAGCTTTCTTT. This encodes CSAGGRSNTEAFF. The whole variable domain, filled in from reference TRBV29-1 and TRBJ1-1, reads SAVISQKPSRDICQRGTSLTIQCQVDSQVTMMFWYRQQPGQSLTLIATANQGSEATYESGFVIDKFPISRPNLTFSTLTVSNMSPEDSSIYLCSAGGRSNTEAFFGQGTRLTVV.

The chain combines TRBV6-5 with TRBJ1-1; D is ambiguous. CDR1 is MNHEY, CDR2 SVGAGI, per germline. The CDR3 is 13 residues long. Trimming pared 6 bases from V and 0 bases from J, leaving 8 bases between. The CDR3 nucleotides read TGTGCCAGCAGCAAAAGTCTGAACACTGAAGCTTTCTTT. Its translation is CASSKSLNTEAFF.

This clonotype has ten or more counts. This CDR3 reads CASSSSPLAGEGTQYF. CDR3 coding DNA: TGTGCCAGCAGTTCCTCCCCACTAGCGGGGGAAGGTACGCAGTATTTT. This rearrangement joins TRBV27 to TRBJ2-3; 11 nucleotides align to TRBD2. J lost 8 bases, V lost 4 bases, and 11 bases had no gene match. Germline CDR1 MNHEY, CDR2 SMNVEV (reference sequence). The CDR3 has 16 residues.

This clonotype was detected a few times. The chain is built from TRBV6-2 or TRBV6-3 and TRBJ1-5; the D is unclear. Trimming removed 10 bases at V and 0 bases at J, with 13 bases between. CDR1 is MNHEY, CDR2 SVGEGT, per germline. The length of the CDR3 is 14 residues. CDR3 amino acids: CATSWSYSNQPQHF. The CDR3 DNA is TGTGCCACCTCTTGGAGTTATAGCAATCAGCCCCAGCATTTT.

This clonotype has at least ten counts. The chain carries TRBV9 and TRBJ1-3, with D unresolved. V gave up 0 bases and J gave up 0 bases, with 10 bases separating them. The CDR3 has 16 amino acids. Germline CDR1 SGDLS, CDR2 YYNGEE. DNA of the CDR3: TGTGCCAGCAGCGTAGGTGGCAGTGGCTCTGGAAACACCATATATTTT. Its translation: CASSVGGSGSGNTIYF.

This clonotype was seen ten or more times. CDR3 DNA: TGTGCCAGCAGTTCCGGGACTAGCGGTTACGAGCAGTACTTC. It is translated as CASSSGTSGYEQYF. V is TRBV27 and J is TRBJ2-7; 11 bases fit TRBD2. CDR1 is MNHEY, CDR2 SMNVEV, per germline (reference sequence). The CDR3 contains 14 residues. The junction had 3 bases not matched to a gene; V was cut back by 4 bases and J by 4 bases.

This clonotype was seen a handful of times. The rearrangement links TRBV30 to TRBJ2-2; 7 bases are a match to TRBD1. This CDR3 comprises 16 residues. CDR1 is GTSNPN, CDR2 SVGIG, per germline (reference sequence). Trimming removed 5 bases from V and 0 bases from J; junction bases left unmatched: 9. The CDR3 loop reads CAWRIQGRSNTGELFF. The CDR3 nucleotides are TGTGCCTGGCGTATACAGGGGCGTTCGAACACCGGGGAGCTGTTTTTT.

This clonotype came up many times. This chain uses TRBV21-1 with TRBJ2-3. TRBV21-1 is a known pseudogene. The CDR3 has 12 residues. CDR3 nucleotide sequence: TGTGCCAGCAGCAATTGGTGCGATACGCAGTATTTT. Amino acid sequence: CASSNWCDTQYF.

This clonotype showed up many times. This chain connects TRBV29-1 to TRBJ2-1, with D possibly being TRBD1 (7 bases). V shed 5 bases and J shed 7 bases, with 12 bases lying between them. This CDR3 is built from 12 residues. CDR1 and CDR2 from the germline V gene are SQVTM and ANQGSEA. The CDR3 here is CSVLQGRNEQFF. For the CDR3, the DNA is TGCAGCGTTCTACAGGGGAGGAATGAGCAGTTCTTC.

This rearrangement joins TRBV3-1 to TRBJ1-1; the D is unclear. The CDR3 is 13 residues long. Germline CDR1 LGHDT, CDR2 YNNKEL (reference sequence). The ends were cut back, 1 base at V and 8 bases at J, with 11 bases in the middle. The CDR3 coding sequence is TGTGCCAGCAGCCAAGTACAAGGCCAGGAAGCTTTCTTT. Encoded protein: CASSQVQGQEAFF. Drawing the rest from reference TRBV3-1 and TRBJ1-1, the complete variable domain is DTAVSQTPKYLVTQMGNDKSIKCEQNLGHDTMYWYKQDSKKFLKIMFSYNNKELIINETVPNRFSPKSPDKAHLNLHINSLELGDSAVYFCASSQVQGQEAFFGQGTRLTVV.

This clonotype has only a few counts. The chain recombines TRBV25-1 with TRBJ2-5; weak D call: TRBD2 (6 bases). With 1 base removed from V and 4 bases from J, the gap between germline ends came to 10 bases. The CDR3 sequence is 14 residues long. Germline values: CDR1 MGHDK, CDR2 SYGVNS. CDR3 bases: TGTGCCAGCAGTGAATGGGGGGAACTAGAGACCCAGTACTTC. Translating gives CASSEWGELETQYF. The variable domain in full, with the rest retrieved from reference TRBV25-1 and TRBJ2-5, is EADIYQTPRYLVIGTGKKITLECSQTMGHDKMYWYQQDPGMELHLIHYSYGVNSTEKGDLSSESTVSRIRTEHFPLTLESARPSHTSQYLCASSEWGELETQYFGPGTRLLVL.

This clonotype was seen a handful of times. The V gene is TRBV6-2 or TRBV6-3, the J gene TRBJ1-2, with 9 bases aligning to TRBD1. J was trimmed by 4 bases and V by 6 bases; bases with no gene match: 6. There are 14 residues in the CDR3. CDR1 and CDR2 (germline): MNHEY, SVGEGT. The CDR3: CASRDTGGTYGYTF. DNA of the CDR3: TGTGCCAGCAGAGATACAGGGGGCACCTATGGCTACACCTTC.

This clonotype has ten or more counts. This chain uses TRBV4-3 with TRBJ2-1; D not resolved. The CDR3 is made up of 14 amino acids. Germline CDR1 and CDR2: LGHNA and YSLEER. Deletions cut 0 bases from V and 8 bases from J, with 11 bases between. The CDR3 bases are TGCGCCAGCAGCCAAGACCCAGGAGTACATGAGCAGTTCTTC. Its protein is CASSQDPGVHEQFF.

This clonotype was observed many times. The chain employs TRBV29-1 and TRBJ1-1; D remains ambiguous. The CDR3 contains 13 residues. Germline V gene lookup returns CDR1 SQVTM and CDR2 ANQGSEA. V lost 2 bases and J lost 1, with 8 bases in between. The CDR3 reads CSVERAQNTEAFF. CDR3 nucleotides: TGCAGCGTTGAAAGGGCCCAGAACACTGAAGCTTTCTTT.

The chain joins TRBV3-1 to TRBJ2-2; D is unclear. CDR1 is LGHDT, CDR2 YNNKEL, per germline (reference sequence). The length of the CDR3 is 14 residues. Trimming shortened V by 2 bases and J by 0 bases, and 4 bases separated the two germline ends. CDR3 amino acids: CASSQRSNTGELFF. CDR3 bases: TGTGCCAGCAGCCAAAGGTCGAACACCGGGGAGCTGTTTTTT.

The chain recombines TRBV20-1 with TRBJ1-5; 8 nucleotides agree with TRBD1. This CDR3 is 14 amino acids long. After removal of 5 bases from V and 6 bases from J, the junction contained 9 bases not matched to a gene. The V gene's germline CDR1 is DFQATT and CDR2 SNEGSKA (reference sequence). CDR3 sequence reads: CSASDRVRGQPQHF. CDR3 DNA: TGCAGTGCTTCGGACAGGGTCCGTGGTCAGCCCCAGCATTTT.

In its sample, this clonotype was seen many times. The chain has TRBV7-9 and TRBJ1-1; no clear D gene. Deletions cut 5 bases from V and 7 bases from J, with 11 bases between. The CDR3 is 12 amino acids. Per the germline V gene, CDR1 is SEHNR and CDR2 is FQNEAQ (reference sequence). The DNA for the CDR3 is TGTGCCAGCAGCCCTCGCAGTAGTGAAGCTTTCTTT. It codes for CASSPRSSEAFF.

This clonotype was seen at least ten times. The chain recombines TRBV6-6 with TRBJ1-6; the D is unclear. V lost 0 bases and J lost 15, with 15 bases in between. Germline V gives CDR1 MNHNY, CDR2 SVGAGI (reference sequence). This CDR3 comprises 14 residues. CDR3: CASSYSVEALLLHF. The DNA of the CDR3 is TGTGCCAGCAGTTACTCGGTTGAGGCCCTCCTCCTCCACTTT.